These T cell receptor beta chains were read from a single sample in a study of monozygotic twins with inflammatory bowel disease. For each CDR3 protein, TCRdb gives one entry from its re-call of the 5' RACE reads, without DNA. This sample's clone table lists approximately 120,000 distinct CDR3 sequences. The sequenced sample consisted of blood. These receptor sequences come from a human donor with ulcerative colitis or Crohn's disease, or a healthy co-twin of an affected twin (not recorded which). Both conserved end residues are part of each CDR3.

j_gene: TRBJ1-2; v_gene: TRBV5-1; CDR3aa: CASSLDTEGVGYTF
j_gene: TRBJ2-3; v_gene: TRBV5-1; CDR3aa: CASSSPSGSTDTQYF
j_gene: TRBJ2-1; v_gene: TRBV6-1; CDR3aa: CASSVSSGGRFNEQFF
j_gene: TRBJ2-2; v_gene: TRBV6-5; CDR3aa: CASSYSVPDRGLTGELFF
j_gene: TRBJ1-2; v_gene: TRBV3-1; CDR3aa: CASSQLPKEGAIYGYTF
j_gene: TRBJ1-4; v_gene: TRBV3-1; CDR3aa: CASSPRTGDTEKLFF
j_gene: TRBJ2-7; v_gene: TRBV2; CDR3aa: CASSATGGEQYF
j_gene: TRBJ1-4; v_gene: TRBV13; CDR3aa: CASSLGAGVNEKLFF
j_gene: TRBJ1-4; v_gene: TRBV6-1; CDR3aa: CASSEPGQEGEKLFF
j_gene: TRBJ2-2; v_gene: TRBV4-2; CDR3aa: CASSQEGAGGNTGELFF
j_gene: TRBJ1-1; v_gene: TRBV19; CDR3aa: CASSLTGRAFF
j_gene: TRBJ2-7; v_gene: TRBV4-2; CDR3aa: CASSQDREAGEQYF
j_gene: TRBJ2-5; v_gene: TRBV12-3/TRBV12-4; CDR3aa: CASGRGEGETQYF
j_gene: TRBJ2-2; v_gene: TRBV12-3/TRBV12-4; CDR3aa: CASQVPPRNTGELFF
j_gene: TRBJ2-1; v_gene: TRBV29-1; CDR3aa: CSVEGGSSYNEQFF
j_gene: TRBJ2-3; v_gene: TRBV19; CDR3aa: CASSNSAFSTDTQYF
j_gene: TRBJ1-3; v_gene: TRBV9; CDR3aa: CASSIDGTGGSGNTIYF
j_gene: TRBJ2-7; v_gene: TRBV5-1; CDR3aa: CASRTGTGAYEQYF
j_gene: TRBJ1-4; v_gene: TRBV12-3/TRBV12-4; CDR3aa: CASSLQGKGEKLFF
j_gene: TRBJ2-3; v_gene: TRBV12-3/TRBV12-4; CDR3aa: CASSFGGNGGTDTQYF
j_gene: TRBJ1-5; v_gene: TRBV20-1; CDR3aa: CSASYNSNQPQHF
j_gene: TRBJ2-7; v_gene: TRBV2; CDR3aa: CASSVTAGYHEQYF
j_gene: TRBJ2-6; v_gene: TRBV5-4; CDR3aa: CASTSIRGLAVSGANVLTF
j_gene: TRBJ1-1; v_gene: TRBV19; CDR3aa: CASSIEAGRRTEAFF
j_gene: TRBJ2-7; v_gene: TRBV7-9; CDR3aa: CASSSAGEQYF
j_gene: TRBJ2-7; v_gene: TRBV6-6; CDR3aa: CASRPGATYEQYF
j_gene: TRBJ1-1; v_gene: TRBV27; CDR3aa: CASSSDRSDEAFF
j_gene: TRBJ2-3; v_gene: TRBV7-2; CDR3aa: CASGNSLTQYF
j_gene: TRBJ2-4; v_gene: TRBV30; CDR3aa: CAWGGEGKNIQYF
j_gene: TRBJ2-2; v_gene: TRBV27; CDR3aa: CASSLRYIGGELFF
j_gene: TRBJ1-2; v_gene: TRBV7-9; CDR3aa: CASSPLGQGRWGYTF
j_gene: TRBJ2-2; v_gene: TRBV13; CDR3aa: CASSVPGTKAGELFF
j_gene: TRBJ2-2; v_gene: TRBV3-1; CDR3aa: CASSPISGEAGELFF